The 10 T cell receptor beta chains presented below share a single source sample, sequenced in a study of radiation and T cells in renal cell carcinoma. Data came from immunoSEQ multiplex PCR; TCRdb stores just in-frame clones and leaves some out. The table has 120,000 or so clones, 88% seen once. The time point denotes: blood 2 weeks post-SBRT. The treatment was: 15 Gy SBRT to primary tumor, nephrectomy 4 weeks later. The specimen was blood, collected from a patient whose treatment included radiotherapy and nephrectomy. The receptors were sampled from a woman in her seventies with renal cell carcinoma.

V gene TRBV19 combines with J gene TRBJ2-1; 12 bases are a match to TRBD2. Germline V gene sequence: CDR1 LNHDA, CDR2 SQIVND (reference sequence). The length of the CDR3 is 17 residues. Trimming took 4 bases from V and 8 from J; bases not matched to a gene: 12. CDR3 loop: CASSNQSPSGGADEQFF. As DNA, the CDR3 is TGTGCCAGTAGTAACCAAAGCCCTAGCGGGGGGGCCGATGAGCAGTTCTTC.

The chain carries TRBV2 and TRBJ1-2; 9 bases are a match to TRBD1. The germline V gene has CDR1 SNHLY and CDR2 FYNNEI. Trimming removed 4 bases from V and 7 bases from J; junction bases left unmatched: 7. The CDR3 is 14 residues long. The CDR3 region is CASSVDRGSPGYTF. The CDR3 DNA sequence: TGTGCCAGCAGTGTGGACAGGGGTTCGCCTGGCTACACCTTC.

J is TRBJ1-1 and V is TRBV6-5; D not resolved. This CDR3 has 11 amino acids. Trimming took off 7 bases at V and 5 bases at J, with 8 bases between the two ends. CDR1 is MNHEY, CDR2 SVGAGI, per germline. The CDR3: CASTRGTEAFF. The CDR3 nucleotides read TGTGCCAGCACCCGGGGAACTGAAGCTTTCTTT.

The J gene is TRBJ1-2, the V gene TRBV6-1; D is perhaps TRBD1 (6 bases). The V gene lost 1 base and the J gene lost 4 bases, with 16 bases spanning the gap. Per germline, CDR1 MNHNS and CDR2 SASEGT. This CDR3 is built from 16 residues. For the CDR3, the DNA is TGTGCCAGCAGTGAAGTTGCGGGGGGCAGGCCCTATGGCTACACCTTC. It yields the protein CASSEVAGGRPYGYTF.

Here the CDR3 reads CASSLDPSSYEQYF. DNA for the CDR3: TGTGCCAGCAGCTTGGATCCGTCCTCCTACGAGCAGTACTTC. This chain joins TRBV5-4 and TRBJ2-7; D gene ambiguous. V lost 0 bases to trimming and J lost 0 bases, with 7 bases between them. Germline assignment: CDR1 SGHNT and CDR2 YYREEE (reference sequence). There are 14 residues in the CDR3. The whole variable domain, remainder taken from reference TRBV5-4 and TRBJ2-7, is ETGVTQSPTHLIKTRGQQVTLRCSSQSGHNTVSWYQQALGQGPQFIFQYYREEENGRGNFPPRFSGLQFPNYSSELNVNALELDDSALYLCASSLDPSSYEQYFGPGTRLTVT.

The chain uses TRBV7-2 and TRBJ1-2; the D is unclear. Germline CDR1 and CDR2: SGHTA and FQGNSA. Trimming pared 1 base from V and 0 bases from J, leaving 9 bases between. This CDR3 is built from 15 residues. Here the CDR3 DNA reads TGTGCCAGCAGCTTAGAAACCGGCCCTAACTATGGCTACACCTTC. As protein: CASSLETGPNYGYTF.

The chain combines TRBV18 with TRBJ1-4; a weak D match, TRBD1 (5 bases). V was shortened by 3 bases and J by 8 bases, with 16 bases between the two germline ends. The CDR3 consists of 15 residues. Germline CDR1 and CDR2: KGHSH and LQKENI. CDR3 amino acids: CASSPSGPEGEKLFF. The DNA of the CDR3 is TGTGCCAGCTCACCGTCGGGGCCCGAAGGCGAAAAACTGTTTTTT.

The V call is TRBV11-3, the J call TRBJ1-2; a weak D match, TRBD1 (6 bases). The ends were cut back, 4 bases at V and 0 bases at J, with 9 bases in the middle. The CDR3 totals 14 residues. Germline V lookup: CDR1 SGHNT, CDR2 YENEEA. The CDR3 spells CASSSQGTNYGYTF. The CDR3 DNA sequence: TGTGCCAGCAGCTCACAGGGAACTAACTATGGCTACACCTTC.

The rearrangement links TRBV7-6 to TRBJ2-3; 13 positions agree with TRBD2. V lost 5 bases and J lost 4; bases outside the gene matches: 9. Germline-derived CDR1 and CDR2 are SGHVS and FNYEAQ. The CDR3 extends over 17 amino acids. CDR3 residues: CASSERLAGGFADTQYF. The CDR3 DNA reads TGTGCCAGCAGCGAAAGACTAGCGGGGGGTTTCGCAGATACGCAGTATTTT.

This clone was detected only a few times. This chain joins TRBV21-1 and TRBJ2-7; the table's D call TRBD1 went unverified against the DNA. TRBV21-1 is shown as a pseudogene. This CDR3 region has 16 residues. CDR3 region: CASSKSRGQGDYEQYF. CDR3 sequence (DNA): TGTGCCAGCAGCAAATCCAGGGGACAGGGGGACTACGAGCAGTACTTC.